A single sample gave rise to the 18 T cell receptor beta chains below, sequenced in a study of persistence of HIV-infected CD4 T cells. Overlapping HIV-1 Gag 15-mer peptides at approximately 0.91 ug per peptide per mL were used. Responding CD4+ T cells were sorted by upregulation of both CD40 ligand and CD69. The immunoSEQ assay was version 4, run in survey mode. TCRdb's table, derived via immunoSEQ multiplex PCR, lists solely in-frame clones and lacks some. Of nearly 20,000 clones listed, 65% are singletons. No antigen is known for these receptors. Sample: CD4+ T cells sorted from PBMCs after approximately 19-hour stimulation, taken from a patient who received antiretroviral therapy. These receptors were obtained from an adult woman with HIV who was CMV-seropositive.

The genes are TRBV14 and TRBJ1-1, with D possibly TRBD1 on 5 matching bases. This CDR3 contains 16 residues. Per germline, CDR1 SGHDN and CDR2 FVKESK. The V and J ends lost 0 bases and 5 bases respectively, with 16 bases between them. The CDR3: CASSQDGIGGRTEAFF. CDR3 sequence (DNA): TGTGCCAGCAGCCAAGATGGGATCGGGGGTCGGACTGAAGCTTTCTTT. Variable domain in full (rest from reference TRBV14 and TRBJ1-1): EAGVTQFPSHSVIEKGQTVTLRCDPISGHDNLYWYRRVMGKEIKFLLHFVKESKQDESGMPNNRFLAERTGGTYSTLKVQPAELEDSGVYFCASSQDGIGGRTEAFFGQGTRLTVV.

By share, this clone ranks as medium-sized. The rearrangement links TRBV5-1 to TRBJ1-5, with TRBD1 identical over 9 bases. The germline gives CDR1 SGHRS, CDR2 YFSETQ. V lost 2 bases and J lost 5; bases outside the gene matches: 2. The CDR3 spans 14 residues. The DNA of the CDR3 is TGCGCCAGCAGCTTAACAGGGGGCGATCAGCCCCAGCATTTT. The encoded protein is CASSLTGGDQPQHF.

The count of this clone is one. The chain joins TRBV15 to TRBJ1-3; possibly TRBD1 for D (5 bases). Trimming removed 0 bases at V and 0 bases at J, with 12 bases between. Germline V gene sequence: CDR1 LNHNV, CDR2 YYDKDF (reference sequence). The CDR3 sequence is 17 residues long. CDR3 sequence: CATSRDLARASGNTIYF. The DNA of the CDR3 is TGTGCCACCAGCAGAGATCTCGCCAGGGCCTCTGGAAACACCATATATTTT.

The chain combines TRBV4-1 with TRBJ2-7, with 9 bases aligning to TRBD1. Germline lookup yields CDR1 MGHRA and CDR2 YSYEKL. The CDR3 is made up of 15 amino acids. The V and J ends lost 3 bases and 5 bases, in that order; junction bases with no gene match: 8. The chain's CDR3 is CASSQYPGQGDEQYF. The CDR3 nucleotides are TGCGCCAGCAGCCAGTACCCGGGACAGGGAGACGAGCAGTACTTC.

The chain has TRBV6-5 and TRBJ2-7; 8 bases line up with TRBD2. Losses at the gene ends were 5 bases for V and 5 bases for J; bases not matched to a gene: 5. The germline CDR1 and CDR2 sequences are MNHEY and SVGAGI. This CDR3 region has 13 residues. The CDR3 region is CASSLRGGNEQYF. CDR3 nucleotides: TGTGCCAGCAGTCTCCGGGGGGGAAACGAGCAGTACTTC.

This sequence joins TRBV5-1 and TRBJ2-3; a weak D match, TRBD2 (6 bases). The CDR3 has 13 amino acids. Between the trimmed V and J ends, which lost 4 bases and 4 bases, there was a span of 10 bases. Germline values: CDR1 SGHRS, CDR2 YFSETQ. CDR3: CASSPSVADTQYF. The CDR3 DNA reads TGCGCCAGCAGCCCTAGCGTTGCAGATACGCAGTATTTT.

This chain links TRBV3-1 (or the pseudogene TRBV3-2) with TRBJ1-4; D not certain. The CDR3 sequence is 16 residues long. From germline, CDR1 is LGHDT and CDR2 YNNKEL (reference sequence). The ends were cut back, 2 bases at V and 0 bases at J, with 10 bases in the middle. In DNA, the CDR3 is TGTGCCAGCAGCCAAAATTACGGTGCAACTAATGAAAAACTGTTTTTT. Translation: CASSQNYGATNEKLFF.

A single count supports this clone. This chain uses TRBV5-4 with TRBJ1-1; 9 bases map to TRBD1. V dropped 5 bases and J dropped 4; count of bases not matched to a gene: 6. The CDR3 runs to 14 residues. The germline V gene encodes CDR1 SGHNT and CDR2 YYREEE (reference sequence). The DNA of the CDR3 is TGTGCCAGCAGGGTACAGGGGGCGGTCACTGAAGCTTTCTTT. The encoded protein is CASRVQGAVTEAFF.

The V call is TRBV29-1, the J call TRBJ1-2; a weak D match, TRBD1 (5 bases). The CDR3 has 12 residues. CDR1 is SQVTM, CDR2 ANQGSEA, per germline. Trimming removed 3 bases at V and 8 bases at J, with 13 bases between. The CDR3 nucleotides read TGCAGCGTTGAGGGGTCAGGGTGGGGCTACACCTTC. Its protein is CSVEGSGWGYTF.

The V gene is TRBV21-1, the J gene TRBJ1-6; TRBD1, the D gene given by the table, was not confirmed from the DNA. TRBV21-1 is classified as a pseudogene. This CDR3 is built from 19 residues. In DNA, the CDR3 is TGTGCCAGCAGCAAATGGGGGACAGGGAAATCCTCCTATAATTCACCCCTCCACTTT. It yields the protein CASSKWGTGKSSYNSPLHF.

The V and J genes are TRBV7-2 and TRBJ2-3; D might be TRBD1 or TRBD2, each matching 5 bases. The CDR3 contains 14 residues. V shed 0 bases and J shed 4 bases, with 8 bases lying between them. The germline V gene encodes CDR1 SGHTA and CDR2 FQGNSA. Here the CDR3 DNA reads TGTGCCAGCAGCTTAGCGTGGGGGTCAGATACGCAGTATTTT. Its protein product is CASSLAWGSDTQYF.

The chain is built from TRBV5-1 and TRBJ2-1; 8 bases align to TRBD1. This CDR3 region has 15 residues. V trimming: 0 bases; J trimming: 4 bases; junction bases outside the gene matches: 3. Germline lookup yields CDR1 SGHRS and CDR2 YFSETQ. The CDR3 sequence: CASSLVRTGYNEQFF. The CDR3 nucleotides read TGCGCCAGCAGCTTGGTCCGGACAGGGTACAATGAGCAGTTCTTC.

This chain links TRBV18 with TRBJ1-4; no definite D call. Trimming removed 3 bases from V and 8 bases from J, with 10 bases in between. The germline CDR1 and CDR2 sequences are KGHSH and LQKENI. The CDR3 is made up of 13 amino acids. The CDR3, as DNA: TGTGCCAGCTCACCCGAGTTGGGCGAAAAACTGTTTTTT. Protein product: CASSPELGEKLFF.

This clone was detected once. This chain joins TRBV24-1 and TRBJ2-1, with 10 nucleotides matching TRBD1. CDR1 and CDR2 from the germline V gene are KGHDR and SFDVKD. The CDR3 extends over 15 amino acids. Trimming at V came to 7 bases and at J to 6 bases, leaving 8 bases not matched to a gene. The CDR3 region is CATRTGTGVRNEQFF. For the CDR3, the DNA is TGTGCCACCAGAACCGGGACAGGGGTACGCAATGAGCAGTTCTTC.

The table lists this clone with a few counts. This chain connects TRBV5-4 to TRBJ2-5; D not certain. The V end was cut by 1 base, the J end by 5 bases, with 15 bases between. The CDR3 runs 15 residues. CDR1 is SGHNT, CDR2 YYREEE, per germline (reference sequence). The CDR3 region has the DNA TGTGCCAGCAGCTTGAGGATTATGGGTCGGGAGACCCAGTACTTC. Translation: CASSLRIMGRETQYF.

V is TRBV20-1 and J is TRBJ2-5; 7 bases match TRBD2. V dropped 3 bases and J dropped 4; count of bases not matched to a gene: 5. The CDR3 covers 13 residues. CDR1 is DFQATT and CDR2 is SNEGSKA in the germline V gene (reference sequence). This CDR3 reads CSASTGGGETQYF. The CDR3 bases are TGCAGTGCTAGTACGGGGGGAGGAGAGACCCAGTACTTC.

The genes are TRBV2 and TRBJ2-4, with 9 bases aligning to TRBD2. CDR1 is SNHLY, CDR2 FYNNEI, per germline. This CDR3 comprises 15 residues. The V segment lost 5 bases and the J segment 3 bases; nucleotides outside the gene matches: 5. The CDR3 here is CASSRDSGGKNIQYF. Here the CDR3 DNA reads TGTGCCAGCAGTAGGGATAGCGGGGGCAAAAACATTCAGTACTTC.

V usage is TRBV5-1 and J usage is TRBJ1-3; weak D call: TRBD1 (5 bases). The CDR3 covers 16 residues. Germline V gene data show CDR1 as SGHRS and CDR2 as YFSETQ. Trimming cost V 4 bases and J 0 bases, with 14 bases left between them. This CDR3 is CASSLTGDPSGNTIYF. CDR3 DNA sequence: TGCGCCAGCAGCCTGACGGGGGACCCCTCTGGAAACACCATATATTTT.